The next 17 T cell receptor beta chains were all read from a single sample in a study of a mutant IDH1 vaccine in newly diagnosed glioma. Repertoires were generated with immunoSEQ multiplex PCR, while TCRdb's copy carries only in-frame clones and drops some. The sample carries tens of thousands of clones, 80% recorded once. These receptors have no identified antigens. Time point reported: week 23, last vaccination. Every vaccination contained 300 ug of the mutant IDH1 20-mer peptide and was paired with topical imiquimod. The sample consisted of PBMCs, taken from a glioma patient whose treatment included an IDH1 peptide vaccine. The receptor set was obtained from a man between 40 and 49 years old with glioma.

The V gene is TRBV5-1, the J gene TRBJ1-4; no reliable D call. V gave up 1 base and J gave up 4 bases, with 8 bases separating them. Germline CDR1 is SGHRS and CDR2 is YFSETQ. This CDR3 has 14 amino acids. The CDR3 bases are TGCGCCAGCAGCTTGAAAGGGAGTAATGAAAAACTGTTTTTT. This sequence encodes CASSLKGSNEKLFF.

The chain carries TRBV2 and TRBJ1-2; D uncertain. CDR1 and CDR2 (germline): SNHLY, FYNNEI. The CDR3 runs to 11 residues. The germline V and J ends were trimmed by 4 bases and 2 bases, with 2 bases remaining between them. CDR3: CASSGNYGYTF. CDR3 nucleotide sequence: TGTGCCAGCAGTGGGAACTATGGCTACACCTTC.

The table lists this clone with many counts. This chain uses TRBV4-1 with TRBJ1-5, with D possibly matching TRBD1 (5 bases). The CDR3 is 15 amino acids. V lost 4 bases and J lost 1, with 11 bases in between. Germline assignment: CDR1 MGHRA and CDR2 YSYEKL. CDR3 nucleotides: TGCGCCAGCAGCCGGAACCGGGACAGCAATCAGCCCCAGCATTTT. As protein: CASSRNRDSNQPQHF.

The rearrangement uses TRBV2 and TRBJ2-7; D is possibly TRBD2 (7 bases). CDR3 length equals 15 residues. Deletions cut 4 bases from V and 6 bases from J, with 19 bases between. Looked up from germline, CDR1 is SNHLY and CDR2 is FYNNEI. The DNA for the CDR3 is TGTGCCAGCAGTGGTCTGGCGGGGGCGAACGGCGAGCAGTACTTC. It encodes CASSGLAGANGEQYF.

V and J are TRBV2 and TRBJ2-7, with a tentative D call TRBD1 (6 bases). The CDR3 is 14 residues long. CDR1 and CDR2 (germline): SNHLY, FYNNEI. V dropped 7 bases and J dropped 2 bases, with 15 bases sitting between them. CDR3 amino acids: CASKGVRGAYEQYF. DNA for the CDR3: TGTGCCAGCAAGGGGGTACGGGGAGCCTACGAGCAGTACTTC.

The rearrangement joins TRBV18 to TRBJ1-6, with D uncertain. CDR3 length: 15 amino acids. The V gene's germline CDR1 is KGHSH and CDR2 LQKENI. The V and J ends lost 4 bases and 7 bases respectively, with 14 bases between them. CDR3 amino acids: CASSQMQDLNSPLHF. The CDR3 DNA reads as TGTGCCAGCTCACAAATGCAGGACTTAAATTCACCCCTCCACTTT.

This clone is categorized as medium-sized. The genes are TRBV2 and TRBJ1-1; D gene unclear. The CDR3 totals 11 residues. Germline V lookup: CDR1 SNHLY, CDR2 FYNNEI. V lost 7 bases to trimming and J lost 10 bases, with 13 bases between them. The CDR3 DNA follows: TGTGCCAGCACTCCCGGGAGGGCAGCTTTCTTT. This translates into CASTPGRAAFF.

This clone was recorded only once. The CDR3 is CASSLLAGGGPNYGYTF. For the CDR3, the DNA is TGCGCCAGCAGCTTGTTAGCTGGTGGTGGGCCTAACTATGGCTACACCTTC. The chain is built from TRBV5-1 and TRBJ1-2; no firm D call. V lost 1 base, J lost 0 bases, and 16 bases lay in between. The CDR3 spans 17 residues. Germline V gene data show CDR1 as SGHRS and CDR2 as YFSETQ.

Worth noting for this clone: Sequence at one end of the junction differs from germline and may be a read error. This chain joins TRBV4-2 and TRBJ2-7, with TRBD2 as a possible D gene (5 bases). The germline CDR1 and CDR2 sequences are LGHNA and YNFKEQ. The length of the CDR3 is 14 residues. In nucleotides, the CDR3 is TGTGCCAGCAGACAAGCGGCTGACACCTACGAGCAGTACTTC. This codes for CASRQAADTYEQYF.

The chain recombines TRBV4-1 with TRBJ2-3; the D is unclear. The germline V gene has CDR1 MGHRA and CDR2 YSYEKL. This CDR3 region has 14 residues. Trimming stripped 3 bases from V and 2 bases from J, with 9 bases between. The CDR3 reads CASSHDRYTDTQYF. The CDR3 DNA sequence: TGCGCCAGCAGCCATGACCGGTACACAGATACGCAGTATTTT.

The chain uses TRBV7-8 and TRBJ1-4, with 11 bases aligning to TRBD1. This CDR3 has 17 residues. Germline assignment: CDR1 SGHVS and CDR2 FQNEAQ. Trimming at V came to 5 bases and at J to 1 base, leaving 6 bases not matched to a gene. The CDR3, as DNA: TGTGCCAGCAGCCCCGGGACAGGGGGAGGAACTAATGAAAAACTGTTTTTT. Protein sequence: CASSPGTGGGTNEKLFF.

The rearrangement uses TRBV19 and TRBJ2-7; no clear D gene. V was clipped by 4 bases and J by 2 bases, with 12 bases between them. The CDR3 is 14 residues long. Germline CDR1 reads LNHDA; CDR2 reads SQIVND (reference sequence). The chain's CDR3 is CASSTLDGAYEQYF. The CDR3, as DNA: TGTGCCAGTAGTACGTTGGACGGAGCCTACGAGCAGTACTTC.

The chain combines TRBV6-5 with TRBJ2-2; TRBD1 or TRBD2 may be the D gene (6 bases each). The CDR3 is 13 residues long. V lost 2 bases to trimming and J lost 6 bases, with 7 bases between them. Per germline, CDR1 MNHEY and CDR2 SVGAGI. The CDR3 coding sequence is TGTGCCAGCAGTTACAGGGGGGCCGGGGAGCTGTTTTTT. Residues: CASSYRGAGELFF.

The chain is built from TRBV4-2 and TRBJ1-1, with TRBD1 matching 7 bases. CDR1 is LGHNA and CDR2 is YNFKEQ in the germline V gene. V shed 2 bases, J shed 1 base, and the junction held 10 bases outside the gene matches. The CDR3 length is 17 residues. In nucleotides, the CDR3 is TGTGCCAGCAGCCAAACCAGGACAAGACAGGGGAACACTGAAGCTTTCTTT. Protein product: CASSQTRTRQGNTEAFF.

The chain's CDR3 is CASSLWGSYEQYF. CDR3 bases: TGTGCCAGCAGCTTGTGGGGCAGCTACGAGCAGTACTTC. The gene calls are TRBV5-4 and TRBJ2-7; perhaps TRBD1 as D (5 bases). Germline lookup yields CDR1 SGHNT and CDR2 YYREEE (reference sequence). V was pared by 1 base and J by 3 bases, with 8 bases between. The CDR3 is 13 residues long.

The CDR3: CASGPRTSGGETQYF. CDR3 in DNA: TGTGCCAGCGGCCCAAGGACTAGCGGGGGAGAGACCCAGTACTTC. The chain links TRBV14 to TRBJ2-5; 13 bases align to TRBD2. CDR3 length: 15 amino acids. V gave up 8 bases and J gave up 4 bases; unmatched junction bases: 7. Germline V lookup: CDR1 SGHDN, CDR2 FVKESK.

The V call is TRBV6-6, the J call TRBJ2-7; the D is unclear. Germline loops: CDR1 MNHNY, CDR2 SVGAGI (reference sequence). The CDR3 runs to 13 residues. Trimming removed 3 bases from V and 3 bases from J, with 9 bases in between. CDR3 residues: CASSYNSGYEQYF. CDR3 coding DNA: TGTGCCAGCAGTTATAACTCCGGCTACGAGCAGTACTTC.